The 19 T cell receptor beta chains below were found in one sample sequenced in a study of T-cell memory formation after mild COVID-19. TCRdb passed the 5' RACE reads through MiXCR, listing each CDR3 protein once. Of over 350,000 distinct CDR3 sequences listed, approximately 15% were seen once; the top ten hold under 25%. Sample: PBMCs or a T cell subset sorted from them (not recorded which). These receptors all come from a man aged 18 to 30 who had mild COVID-19 (a few samples of this study predate the infection). Cell type and time point are not known.

This clonotype has ten or more counts. V and J are TRBV7-9 and TRBJ1-6, with 7 bases aligning to TRBD1. The CDR3 spans 14 residues. Unmatched junction bases numbered 3, after V lost 2 bases and J lost 8 bases. CDR1 SEHNR and CDR2 FQNEAQ come from the germline V gene (reference sequence). CDR3 nucleotides: TGTGCCAGCAGCTTAACAGGGGCGGATTCACCCCTCCACTTT. Its protein product is CASSLTGADSPLHF.

The V and J genes are TRBV7-9 and TRBJ2-3, with 10 bases fitting TRBD2. The CDR3 is 17 residues long. Germline lookup yields CDR1 SEHNR and CDR2 FQNEAQ (reference sequence). V trimming: 1 base; J trimming: 4 bases; junction bases outside the gene matches: 8. CDR3 amino acids: CASSLDLAGVGSDTQYF. The DNA of the CDR3 is TGTGCCAGCAGCTTAGACCTAGCGGGGGTTGGGTCAGATACGCAGTATTTT.

The chain carries TRBV6-6 and TRBJ1-5; a possible D gene is TRBD1 (6 bases). V shed 2 bases and J shed 0 bases, with 8 bases lying between them. This CDR3 is 15 amino acids long. The germline V gene encodes CDR1 MNHNY and CDR2 SVGAGI (reference sequence). The CDR3 region is CASSYAGDSNQPQHF. Here the CDR3 DNA reads TGTGCCAGCAGTTACGCAGGGGATAGCAATCAGCCCCAGCATTTT.

This clonotype has only a few counts. This chain links TRBV2 with TRBJ2-4; unclear D gene. With 8 bases removed from V and 7 bases from J, the gap between germline ends came to 12 bases. CDR1 and CDR2 (germline): SNHLY, FYNNEI. CDR3 length: 12 residues. The CDR3 is CASGPEGNIQYF. CDR3 nucleotides: TGTGCCAGCGGTCCCGAAGGGAACATTCAGTACTTC.

This clonotype was picked up a small number of times. The chain recombines TRBV6-2 or TRBV6-3 with TRBJ1-1; D gene ambiguous. The CDR3 is made up of 11 amino acids. Germline CDR1 is MNHEY and CDR2 is SVGEGT. Trimming shortened V by 2 bases and J by 11 bases, and 9 bases separated the two germline ends. The CDR3 spells CASSYGPDAFF. CDR3 DNA: TGTGCCAGCAGTTACGGGCCCGATGCTTTCTTT.

The genes are TRBV10-3 and TRBJ2-5; D call uncertain. The CDR3 is 14 amino acids. Germline V gene sequence: CDR1 ENHRY, CDR2 SYGVKD. Trimming cost V 6 bases and J 3 bases, with 14 bases left between them. The DNA for the CDR3 is TGTGCCATCAGGTCTGCTACCGATAAAGAGACCCAGTACTTC. Protein product: CAIRSATDKETQYF.

This clonotype was counted at least ten times. The chain couples TRBV5-1 to TRBJ2-1; D may match TRBD1 or TRBD2 (6 bases each). Germline V CDR1 and CDR2: SGHRS, YFSETQ. V gave up 7 bases and J gave up 8 bases, with 22 bases separating them. This CDR3 is 15 amino acids long. As DNA, the CDR3 is TGCGCCAGCGGAGCTCAAGGGTTGGGGGGCGATGAGCAGTTCTTC. Translated, it gives CASGAQGLGGDEQFF.

This clonotype was counted only a few times. This sequence joins TRBV5-1 and TRBJ2-2, with 9 bases aligning to TRBD1. Germline assignment: CDR1 SGHRS and CDR2 YFSETQ. CDR3 length: 14 residues. V trimming: 6 bases; J trimming: 7 bases; junction bases outside the gene matches: 7. The DNA for the CDR3 is TGCGCCAGCACCCTCACAGGGGGCTACGGGGAGCTGTTTTTT. This encodes CASTLTGGYGELFF.

A few counts support this clonotype. V and J are TRBV5-1 and TRBJ1-6; D is perhaps TRBD1 (6 bases). The CDR3 is made up of 14 amino acids. V gave up 2 bases and J gave up 8 bases, with 11 bases separating them. The germline CDR1 and CDR2 sequences are SGHRS and YFSETQ. As DNA, the CDR3 is TGCGCCAGCAGCTTCGGACAGTTGGATTCACCCCTCCACTTT. Protein sequence: CASSFGQLDSPLHF.

This clonotype was seen at least ten times. The gene calls are TRBV7-9 and TRBJ2-2, with D unclear. In germline, CDR1 is SEHNR, CDR2 FQNEAQ (reference sequence). V lost 3 bases to trimming and J lost 9 bases, with 14 bases between them. CDR3 length: 14 amino acids. The CDR3 loop reads CASSFQAAGRELFF. In DNA form, the CDR3 reads TGTGCCAGCAGCTTCCAGGCGGCAGGCCGGGAGCTGTTTTTT. The full variable domain, its missing parts supplied by reference TRBV7-9 and TRBJ2-2, is DTGVSQNPRHKITKRGQNVTFRCDPISEHNRLYWYRQTLGQGPEFLTYFQNEAQLEKSRLLSDRFSAERPKGSFSTLEIQRTEQGDSAMYLCASSFQAAGRELFFGEGSRLTVL.

Many counts were recorded for this clonotype. The chain is built from TRBV6-5 and TRBJ2-6; D is possibly TRBD1 or TRBD2 (6 bases each). Germline lookup yields CDR1 MNHEY and CDR2 SVGAGI. Between the trimmed V and J ends, which lost 6 bases and 0 bases, there was a span of 18 bases. The CDR3 runs to 18 residues. The DNA for the CDR3 is TGTGCCAGCAGGAACAGGCCGGGGGCTATCTCTGGGGCCAACGTCCTGACTTTC. Its protein is CASRNRPGAISGANVLTF.

V and J are TRBV27 and TRBJ1-5; 7 positions match TRBD1. Germline assignment: CDR1 MNHEY and CDR2 SMNVEV (reference sequence). With 6 bases clipped from V and 9 bases from J, the junction kept 14 bases outside the gene matches. The CDR3 runs to 15 residues. CDR3 bases: TGTGCCAGCAGCCCCGGGGCAGGGGGTTTGGTGCCCCAGCATTTT. Amino acids: CASSPGAGGLVPQHF.

The rearrangement joins TRBV29-1 to TRBJ2-3; TRBD2 is a possible D gene (5 bases). V was shortened by 7 bases and J by 5 bases, with 10 bases between the two germline ends. Germline V gene lookup returns CDR1 SQVTM and CDR2 ANQGSEA. CDR3 size: 11 residues. The CDR3 here is CSGLSGDTQYF. CDR3 sequence (DNA): TGCAGCGGACTATCAGGAGATACGCAGTATTTT.

This clonotype has only a few counts. The rearrangement joins TRBV5-6 to TRBJ2-5, with D uncertain. The germline V gene has CDR1 SGHDT and CDR2 YYEEEE. V lost 4 bases and J 2 bases, leaving 15 bases between the germline ends. There are 15 residues in the CDR3. CDR3 residues: CASSLEARRQETQYF. The DNA of the CDR3 is TGTGCCAGCAGCCTAGAAGCTAGGCGACAAGAGACCCAGTACTTC. Full variable domain (rest looked up from reference TRBV5-6 and TRBJ2-5): DAGVTQSPTHLIKTRGQQVTLRCSPKSGHDTVSWYQQALGQGPQFIFQYYEEEERQRGNFPDRFSGHQFPNYSSELNVNALLLGDSALYLCASSLEARRQETQYFGPGTRLLVL.

This clonotype was counted only a few times. The rearrangement uses TRBV7-3 and TRBJ2-2, with 9 bases aligning to TRBD1. The CDR3 sequence is 15 residues long. Germline assignment: CDR1 SGHTA and CDR2 FQGTGA. The J segment lost 6 bases and the V segment lost 5 bases, leaving 7 bases of the junction unmatched. The CDR3 nucleotides are TGTGCCAGCAGCAAGGGACAGGGTAGCCCCGGGGAGCTGTTTTTT. It is translated as CASSKGQGSPGELFF.

This clonotype occurred a few times. This rearrangement joins TRBV27 to TRBJ2-1, with D tentatively TRBD1 (5 bases). CDR1 and CDR2 (germline): MNHEY, SMNVEV (reference sequence). The CDR3 extends over 15 amino acids. Deletions cut 5 bases from V and 7 bases from J, with 18 bases between. CDR3 residues: CASSPDSTSWNEQFF. The CDR3 DNA follows: TGTGCCAGCAGTCCTGACAGTACGTCCTGGAATGAGCAGTTCTTC.

The chain employs TRBV7-9 and TRBJ1-5, with D possibly being TRBD1 (5 bases). Trimming pared 8 bases from V and 7 bases from J, leaving 24 bases between. CDR1 is SEHNR and CDR2 is FQNEAQ in the germline V gene (reference sequence). This CDR3 is 16 amino acids long. CDR3 nucleotides: TGTGCCAGCGGTGGGGGTCCAAGCGGGGGAGACCAGCCCCAGCATTTT. It encodes CASGGGPSGGDQPQHF.

The rearrangement uses TRBV5-5 and TRBJ2-7, with a possible D match to TRBD1 (5 bases). Germline values: CDR1 SGHKS, CDR2 YYEKEE (reference sequence). The CDR3 length is 11 residues. Trimming stripped 0 bases from V and 13 bases from J, with 11 bases between. The CDR3 coding sequence is TGTGCCAGCAGCTTGGGGATAGACAGATACGTC. This codes for CASSLGIDRYV.

This chain joins TRBV15 and TRBJ1-2; possibly TRBD1 for D (6 bases). V was trimmed by 3 bases and J by 3 bases, leaving 11 bases between them. The germline CDR1 and CDR2 sequences are LNHNV and YYDKDF (reference sequence). CDR3 length equals 14 residues. The CDR3 coding sequence is TGTGCCACCAGCAGTCACAGGGTCGACTATGGCTACACCTTC. It codes for CATSSHRVDYGYTF.